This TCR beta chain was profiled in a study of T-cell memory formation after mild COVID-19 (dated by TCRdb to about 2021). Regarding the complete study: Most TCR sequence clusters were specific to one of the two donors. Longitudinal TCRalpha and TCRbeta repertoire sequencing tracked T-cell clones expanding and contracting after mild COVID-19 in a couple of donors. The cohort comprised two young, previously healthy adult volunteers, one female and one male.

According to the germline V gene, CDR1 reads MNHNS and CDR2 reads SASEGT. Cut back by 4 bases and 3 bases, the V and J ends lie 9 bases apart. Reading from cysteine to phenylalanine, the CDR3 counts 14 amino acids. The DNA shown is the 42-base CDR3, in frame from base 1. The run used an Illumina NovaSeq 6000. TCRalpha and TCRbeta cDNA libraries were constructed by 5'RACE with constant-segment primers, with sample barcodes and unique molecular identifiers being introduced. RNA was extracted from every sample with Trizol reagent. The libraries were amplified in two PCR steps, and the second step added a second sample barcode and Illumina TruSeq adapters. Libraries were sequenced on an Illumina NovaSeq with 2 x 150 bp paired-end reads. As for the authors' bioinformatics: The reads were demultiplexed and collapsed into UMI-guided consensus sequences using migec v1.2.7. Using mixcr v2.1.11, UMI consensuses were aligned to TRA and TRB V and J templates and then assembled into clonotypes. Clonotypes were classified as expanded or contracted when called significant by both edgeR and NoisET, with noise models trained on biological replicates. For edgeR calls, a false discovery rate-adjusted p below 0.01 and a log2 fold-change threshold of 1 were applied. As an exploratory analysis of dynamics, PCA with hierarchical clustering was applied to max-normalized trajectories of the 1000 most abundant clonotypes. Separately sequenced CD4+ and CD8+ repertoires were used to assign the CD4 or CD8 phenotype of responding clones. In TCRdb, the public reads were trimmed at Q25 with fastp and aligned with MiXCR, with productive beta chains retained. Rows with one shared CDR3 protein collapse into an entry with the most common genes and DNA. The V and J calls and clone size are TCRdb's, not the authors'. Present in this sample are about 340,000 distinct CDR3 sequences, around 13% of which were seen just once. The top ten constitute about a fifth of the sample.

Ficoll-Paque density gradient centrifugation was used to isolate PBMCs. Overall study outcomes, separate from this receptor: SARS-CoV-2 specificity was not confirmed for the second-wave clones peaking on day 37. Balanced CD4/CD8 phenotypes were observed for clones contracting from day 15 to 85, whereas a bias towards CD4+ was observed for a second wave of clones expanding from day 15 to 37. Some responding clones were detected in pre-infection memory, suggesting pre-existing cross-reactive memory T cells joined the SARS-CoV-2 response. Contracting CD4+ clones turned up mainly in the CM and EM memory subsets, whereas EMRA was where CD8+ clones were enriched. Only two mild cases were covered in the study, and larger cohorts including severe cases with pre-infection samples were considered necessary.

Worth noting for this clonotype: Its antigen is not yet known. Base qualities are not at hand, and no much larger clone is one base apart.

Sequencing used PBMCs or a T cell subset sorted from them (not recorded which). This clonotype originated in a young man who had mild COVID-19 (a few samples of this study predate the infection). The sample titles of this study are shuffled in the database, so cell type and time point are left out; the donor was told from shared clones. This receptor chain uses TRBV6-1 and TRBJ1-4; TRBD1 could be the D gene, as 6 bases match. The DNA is TGTGCCAGCAGTGGGACAGCTCCTAATGAAAAACTGTTTTTT. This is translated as CASSGTAPNEKLFF.